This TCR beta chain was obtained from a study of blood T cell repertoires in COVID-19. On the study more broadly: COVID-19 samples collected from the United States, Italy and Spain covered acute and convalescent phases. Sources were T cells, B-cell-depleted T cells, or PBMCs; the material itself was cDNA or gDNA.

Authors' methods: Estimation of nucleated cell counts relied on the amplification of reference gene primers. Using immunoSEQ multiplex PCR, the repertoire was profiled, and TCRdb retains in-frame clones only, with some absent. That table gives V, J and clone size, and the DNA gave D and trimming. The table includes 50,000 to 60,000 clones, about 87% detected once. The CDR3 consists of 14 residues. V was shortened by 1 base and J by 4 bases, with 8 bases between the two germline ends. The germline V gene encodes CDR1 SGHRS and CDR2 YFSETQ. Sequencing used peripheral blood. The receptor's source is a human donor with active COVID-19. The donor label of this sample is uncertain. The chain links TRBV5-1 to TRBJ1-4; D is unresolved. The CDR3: CASSLQANNEKLFF. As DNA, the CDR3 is TGCGCCAGCAGCTTGCAGGCCAATAATGAAAAACTGTTTTTT.